A single sample gave rise to the 3 T cell receptor beta chains below, sequenced in a study of radiotherapy plus CTLA-4 blockade in lung cancer. Assay: immunoSEQ multiplex PCR; the TCRdb copy retains only in-frame clones and omits some. Of more than 80,000 clones listed, 85% are singletons. The specimen comprised peripheral blood, sampled from a patient treated with radiotherapy plus ipilimumab. These receptors all come from a human donor with non-small cell lung cancer that progressed on radiotherapy plus ipilimumab. Some clones in this sample may be carry-over from other donors' samples.

This chain joins TRBV9 and TRBJ1-3; no definite D call. CDR3 size: 16 residues. Germline assignment: CDR1 SGDLS and CDR2 YYNGEE. The V and J ends lost 0 bases and 2 bases respectively, with 12 bases between them. This chain's CDR3 is CASSVEAGFTGNTIYF. The CDR3, as DNA: TGTGCCAGCAGCGTAGAGGCGGGTTTTACTGGAAACACCATATATTTT.

The chain is built from TRBV18 and TRBJ1-2; D remains ambiguous. Germline V gene sequence: CDR1 KGHSH, CDR2 LQKENI. V was cut by 6 bases and J by 4 bases, with 27 bases left in between. The CDR3 spans 18 residues. The CDR3: CASSMWILPGSLLYGYTF. The CDR3 region has the DNA TGTGCCAGCTCGATGTGGATTCTTCCCGGCTCCCTTCTCTATGGCTACACCTTC.

V and J are TRBV7-8 and TRBJ1-1; D is unresolved. Germline lookup yields CDR1 SGHVS and CDR2 FQNEAQ. The CDR3 extends over 15 amino acids. Trimming shortened V by 2 bases and J by 6 bases, and 16 bases separated the two germline ends. The DNA of the CDR3 is TGTGCCAGCAGCTTATTAGCCCTGGACCCTGCTGAAGCTTTCTTT. This codes for CASSLLALDPAEAFF.